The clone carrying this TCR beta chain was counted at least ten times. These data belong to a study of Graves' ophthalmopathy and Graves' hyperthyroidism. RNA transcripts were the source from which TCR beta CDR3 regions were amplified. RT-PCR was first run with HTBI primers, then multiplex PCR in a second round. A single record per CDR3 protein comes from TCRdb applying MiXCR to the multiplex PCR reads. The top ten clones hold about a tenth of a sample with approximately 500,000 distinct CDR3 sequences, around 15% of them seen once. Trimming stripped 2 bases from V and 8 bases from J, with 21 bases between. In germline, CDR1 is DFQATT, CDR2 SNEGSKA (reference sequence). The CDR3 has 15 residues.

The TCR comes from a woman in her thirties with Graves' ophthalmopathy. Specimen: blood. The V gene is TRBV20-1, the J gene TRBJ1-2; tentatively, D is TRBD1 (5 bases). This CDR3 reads CSARHWDRANLGYTF. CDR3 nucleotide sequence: TGCAGTGCTAGACACTGGGACCGCGCAAACTTGGGCTACACCTTC.